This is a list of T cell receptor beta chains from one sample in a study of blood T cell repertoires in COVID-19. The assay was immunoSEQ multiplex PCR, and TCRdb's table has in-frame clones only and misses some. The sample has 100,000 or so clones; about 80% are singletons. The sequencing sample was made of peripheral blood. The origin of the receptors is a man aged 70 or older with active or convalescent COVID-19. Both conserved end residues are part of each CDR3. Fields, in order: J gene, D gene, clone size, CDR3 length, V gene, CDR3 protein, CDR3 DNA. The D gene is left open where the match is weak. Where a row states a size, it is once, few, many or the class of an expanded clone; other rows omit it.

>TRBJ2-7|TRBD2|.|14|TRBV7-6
CASSPGTSRYEQYF
TGTGCCAGCAGCCCCGGGACTAGCAGGTACGAGCAGTACTTC
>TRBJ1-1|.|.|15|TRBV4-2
CASSPGESRNTEAFF
TGTGCCAGCAGCCCAGGGGAGTCCCGGAACACTGAAGCTTTCTTT
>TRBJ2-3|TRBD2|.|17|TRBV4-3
CASSQDRSGGTPDTQYF
TGCGCCAGCAGCCAAGATAGGAGCGGGGGGACCCCAGATACGCAGTATTTT
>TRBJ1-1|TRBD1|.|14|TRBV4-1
CASSQRQGGTEAFF
TGCGCCAGCAGCCAGAGACAGGGCGGGACTGAAGCTTTCTTT
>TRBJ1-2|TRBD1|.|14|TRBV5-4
CASSLVRGDYGYTF
TGTGCCAGCAGCTTGGTCAGGGGGGACTATGGCTACACCTTC
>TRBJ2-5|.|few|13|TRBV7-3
CASSLAHQETQYF
TGTGCCAGCAGCCTAGCGCACCAAGAGACCCAGTACTTC
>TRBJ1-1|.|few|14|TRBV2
CASSERGTRTEAFF
TGTGCCAGCAGTGAAAGGGGGACCAGAACTGAAGCTTTCTTT
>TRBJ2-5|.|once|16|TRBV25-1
CASSEGPSVSGETQYF
TGTGCCAGCAGTGAGGGCCCTAGCGTCTCTGGAGAGACCCAGTACTTC
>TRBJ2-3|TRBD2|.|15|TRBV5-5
CASSVPSGGGDTQYF
TGTGCCAGCAGCGTACCCTCGGGGGGGGGAGATACGCAGTATTTT
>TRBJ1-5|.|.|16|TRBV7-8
CASSLVRRRINQPQHF
TGTGCCAGCAGCTTAGTTCGGCGGCGGATCAATCAGCCCCAGCATTTT
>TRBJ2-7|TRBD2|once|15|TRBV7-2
CASSPPWGGSYEQYF
TGTGCCAGCAGCCCCCCGTGGGGCGGGAGTTATGAGCAGTACTTC
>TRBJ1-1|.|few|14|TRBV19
CASSISSGNTEAFF
TGTGCCAGTAGTATCTCGTCGGGGAACACTGAAGCTTTCTTT
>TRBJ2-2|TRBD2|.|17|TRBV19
CASSSGLAGGNTGELFF
TGTGCCAGTAGTTCGGGACTAGCGGGAGGGAACACCGGGGAGCTGTTTTTT
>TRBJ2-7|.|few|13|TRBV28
CASSLSGAYEQYF
TGTGCCAGCAGTTTGTCAGGGGCCTACGAGCAGTACTTC
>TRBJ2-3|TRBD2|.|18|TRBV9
CASSPPLRLAGRSDTQYF
TGTGCCAGCAGCCCCCCTCTAAGACTAGCGGGAAGGTCAGATACGCAGTATTTT
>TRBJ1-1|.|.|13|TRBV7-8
CASRFTQNTEAFF
TGTGCCAGCAGATTCACTCAGAACACTGAAGCTTTCTTT
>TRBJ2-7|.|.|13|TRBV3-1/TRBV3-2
CASSQDRVSKQYF
TGTGCCAGCAGCCAAGACCGAGTCTCAAAGCAGTACTTC
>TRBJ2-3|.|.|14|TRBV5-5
CASSLVQGRDTQYF
TGTGCCAGCAGCTTGGTGCAGGGGAGAGATACGCAGTATTTT